The 19 T cell receptor beta chains below come from one sample, sequenced in a study of shared clonotypes between healthy human individuals. TCRdb's copy holds only in-frame clones and misses some; the assay was immunoSEQ multiplex PCR. The sample contains more than 2 million clones, just under 95% of which appear only once. Naive CD8 cells comprised CD45RO-negative, CCR7-positively selected cells, excluding terminally differentiated effector memory CD45RA+ cells. The source material was naive CD8+ T cells from PBMCs. Receptor source: a man aged 18 to 30 in good health. Some clones in this sample may be carry-over from other donors' samples.

The CDR3 sequence: CASSMRREVTGELFF. CDR3 coding DNA: TGTGCCAGTAGTATGAGGCGGGAGGTCACCGGGGAGCTGTTTTTT. This chain connects TRBV19 to TRBJ2-2; 8 positions match TRBD2. The length of the CDR3 is 15 residues. Germline assignment: CDR1 LNHDA and CDR2 SQIVND (reference sequence). With V trimmed by 3 bases and J by 4 bases, 4 bases remained unmatched.

This chain joins TRBV18 and TRBJ2-7; weak D call: TRBD2 (5 bases). The germline CDR1 and CDR2 sequences are KGHSH and LQKENI. The length of the CDR3 is 15 residues. V dropped 3 bases and J dropped 5 bases, with 17 bases sitting between them. DNA for the CDR3: TGTGCCAGCTCACCTAACGGGGAGAGTTTAGACGAGCAGTACTTC. This sequence encodes CASSPNGESLDEQYF. The whole variable domain, remainder taken from reference TRBV18 and TRBJ2-7, is NAGVMQNPRHLVRRRGQEARLRCSPMKGHSHVYWYRQLPEEGLKFMVYLQKENIIDESGMPKERFSAEFPKEGPSILRIQQVVRGDSAAYFCASSPNGESLDEQYFGPGTRLTVT.

The J gene is TRBJ2-7, the V gene TRBV14; D may be TRBD2 (5 bases). Germline values: CDR1 SGHDN, CDR2 FVKESK. Trimming stripped 2 bases from V and 4 bases from J, with 18 bases between. The CDR3 covers 16 residues. CDR3 amino acids: CASSQTRENRIYEQYF. The CDR3 DNA reads TGTGCCAGCAGCCAAACCCGGGAAAACCGAATTTACGAGCAGTACTTC.

The CDR3 DNA follows: TGTGCCAGCAGACCGGGACTAGCCCCCTACGAGCAGTACTTC. Amino acids: CASRPGLAPYEQYF. V is TRBV28 and J is TRBJ2-7; 9 bases align to TRBD2. Trimming cost V 6 bases and J 2 bases; bases outside gene matches: 5. The length of the CDR3 is 14 residues. Germline V gene data show CDR1 as MDHEN and CDR2 as SYDVKM.

Details on this clone: At one boundary the junction diverges from the germline segment, which might be a read error. Other DNA sequences within the sample encode an identical CDR3. The chain is built from TRBV29-1 and TRBJ1-1; D not resolved. The CDR3 covers 8 residues. The V gene's germline CDR1 is SQVTM and CDR2 ANQGSEA. The CDR3: CSVTEAFF. The CDR3 nucleotides read TGCAGCGTAACTGAGGCTTTCTTT.

A single count supports this clone. CDR3 residues: CASSQVRASREAKNIQYF. Here the CDR3 DNA reads TGCGCCAGCAGCCAAGTCCGTGCTAGTAGAGAAGCCAAAAACATTCAGTACTTC. The chain combines TRBV4-1 with TRBJ2-4; D unresolved. The CDR3 is 18 amino acids. Germline CDR1 is MGHRA and CDR2 is YSYEKL. Trimming took 1 base from V and 0 from J, leaving 16 bases between them.

This clone was observed once. This chain links TRBV5-4 with TRBJ1-2, with a tentative D call TRBD1 (5 bases). CDR3 length equals 11 residues. V lost 1 base to trimming and J lost 9 bases, with 7 bases between them. The germline gives CDR1 SGHNT, CDR2 YYREEE (reference sequence). CDR3: CASSLSGRYTF. CDR3 coding DNA: TGTGCCAGCAGCTTGTCGGGGCGCTACACCTTC.

The V gene is TRBV4-2, the J gene TRBJ2-5; D perhaps matches TRBD2 (5 bases). Trimming took off 1 base at V and 5 bases at J, with 14 bases between the two ends. CDR1 is LGHNA, CDR2 YNFKEQ, per germline. The CDR3 extends over 15 amino acids. CDR3: CASSQGLGSRETQYF. CDR3 in DNA: TGTGCCAGCAGCCAAGGTCTGGGGAGTCGGGAGACCCAGTACTTC.

The J gene is TRBJ1-5, the V gene TRBV7-3; D remains ambiguous. Germline CDR1 is SGHTA and CDR2 is FQGTGA. With 2 bases removed from V and 6 bases from J, the gap between germline ends came to 8 bases. The CDR3 contains 13 residues. CDR3 loop: CASSLWLRQPQHF. CDR3 in DNA: TGTGCCAGCAGCTTATGGCTCCGTCAGCCCCAGCATTTT.

The rearrangement uses TRBV11-1 and TRBJ2-7; D tentatively fits TRBD1 or TRBD2 (6 bases each). The CDR3 totals 18 residues. From germline, CDR1 is SGHAT and CDR2 FQDESV (reference sequence). V lost 2 bases and J lost 6, with 26 bases in between. The CDR3 loop reads CASSLSPGAEIASGEQYF. The CDR3 DNA sequence: TGTGCCAGCAGCTTATCCCCGGGGGCAGAGATCGCCTCTGGCGAGCAGTACTTC.

The chain joins TRBV28 to TRBJ2-7, with 7 positions matching TRBD2. The J segment lost 4 bases and the V segment lost 1 base, leaving 7 bases of the junction unmatched. CDR1 and CDR2 (germline): MDHEN, SYDVKM. The CDR3 runs to 15 residues. In nucleotides, the CDR3 is TGTGCCAGCAGTTTATCCCGGACTAGTAAGTACGAGCAGTACTTC. Translation: CASSLSRTSKYEQYF.

The genes are TRBV4-1 and TRBJ2-5; TRBD1 is a possible D gene (6 bases). There are 16 residues in the CDR3. CDR1 is MGHRA, CDR2 YSYEKL, per germline. With 2 bases removed from V and 4 bases from J, the gap between germline ends came to 17 bases. CDR3 in amino acids: CASSQPKTGSRETQYF. In DNA form, the CDR3 reads TGCGCCAGCAGCCAACCTAAGACAGGCTCTAGAGAGACCCAGTACTTC.

The chain combines TRBV9 with TRBJ2-6; 13 nucleotides align to TRBD2. CDR1 and CDR2 from the germline V gene are SGDLS and YYNGEE. The CDR3 runs 21 residues. V lost 3 bases to trimming and J lost 0 bases; unmatched junction nucleotides: 12. The CDR3 DNA reads as TGTGCCAGCAGCGCCCGGGACAGGGGACTAGCGGGGACCTCTGGGGCCAACGTCCTGACTTTC. Its translation is CASSARDRGLAGTSGANVLTF.

The chain joins TRBV14 to TRBJ2-3; 12 bases align to TRBD2. The trim removed 0 bases at V and 2 bases at J, leaving 12 bases unmatched. This CDR3 spans 20 amino acids. Germline V gene data show CDR1 as SGHDN and CDR2 as FVKESK. The CDR3 sequence is CASSQDGLAGPEEITDTQYF. CDR3 nucleotides: TGTGCCAGCAGCCAAGATGGACTAGCGGGACCGGAGGAGATCACAGATACGCAGTATTTT. Variable domain in full (rest from reference TRBV14 and TRBJ2-3): EAGVTQFPSHSVIEKGQTVTLRCDPISGHDNLYWYRRVMGKEIKFLLHFVKESKQDESGMPNNRFLAERTGGTYSTLKVQPAELEDSGVYFCASSQDGLAGPEEITDTQYFGPGTRLTVL.

V usage is TRBV7-6 and J usage is TRBJ2-1; 7 bases agree with TRBD2. This CDR3 has 16 amino acids. The germline V gene encodes CDR1 SGHVS and CDR2 FNYEAQ. Trimming at V came to 1 base and at J to 5 bases, leaving 8 bases not matched to a gene. The CDR3 loop is CASSLGWGTINNEQFF. In DNA form, the CDR3 reads TGTGCCAGCAGCTTAGGATGGGGGACTATAAACAATGAGCAGTTCTTC.

The count of this clone is one. This chain connects TRBV19 to TRBJ1-1, with a weak D call TRBD1 (5 bases). Germline V gene data show CDR1 as LNHDA and CDR2 as SQIVND (reference sequence). The CDR3 contains 18 residues. Trimming cost V 4 bases and J 6 bases, with 27 bases left between them. Here the CDR3 DNA reads TGTGCCAGTAGTACCACGAGTTTCCCAGACAGTTATCGAGCTGAAGCTTTCTTT. This gives the protein CASSTTSFPDSYRAEAFF. The entire variable domain, with the rest obtained from reference TRBV19 and TRBJ1-1, is as follows: DGGITQSPKYLFRKEGQNVTLSCEQNLNHDAMYWYRQDPGQGLRLIYYSQIVNDFQKGDIAEGYSVSREKKESFPLTVTSAQKNPTAFYLCASSTTSFPDSYRAEAFFGQGTRLTVV.

This chain uses TRBV18 with TRBJ2-1; no reliable D call. Germline V CDR1 and CDR2: KGHSH, LQKENI. V was clipped by 0 bases and J by 3 bases, with 6 bases between them. This CDR3 is built from 14 residues. The CDR3 DNA reads TGTGCCAGCTCACCACCGCCTTTCTACAATGAGCAGTTCTTC. The encoded protein is CASSPPPFYNEQFF.

In this sample, this clone turned up once. The chain carries TRBV7-9 and TRBJ1-3; D unclear. This CDR3 contains 16 residues. The germline V gene encodes CDR1 SEHNR and CDR2 FQNEAQ (reference sequence). V lost 4 bases, J lost 4 bases, and 17 bases lay in between. CDR3 loop: CASSSGTGEDGNTIYF. The CDR3 DNA reads TGTGCCAGCAGCTCAGGAACGGGAGAAGACGGAAACACCATATATTTT.

V gene TRBV7-9 combines with J gene TRBJ2-7; D is unclear. Germline assignment: CDR1 SEHNR and CDR2 FQNEAQ (reference sequence). Trimming left V 6 bases short and J 2 bases short, with 8 bases between. The CDR3 is 12 amino acids. This CDR3 reads CASRMGTYEQYF. The CDR3 DNA reads as TGTGCCAGCAGAATGGGAACCTACGAGCAGTACTTC. The complete variable domain, with remaining parts taken from reference TRBV7-9 and TRBJ2-7, reads DTGVSQNPRHKITKRGQNVTFRCDPISEHNRLYWYRQTLGQGPEFLTYFQNEAQLEKSRLLSDRFSAERPKGSFSTLEIQRTEQGDSAMYLCASRMGTYEQYFGPGTRLTVT.